The clone carrying this T cell receptor (beta chain) is medium-sized. Its antigen is currently unknown. Profiled with immunoSEQ multiplex PCR; TCRdb holds only in-frame clones, not every one. The sample yields roughly 35,000 clones, 82% seen once. This sample is drawn from a study of OX40 agonist ivuxolimab in advanced cancers. General observations from the study: At doses 0.1 to 3.0 mg/kg, CD4+ and CD8+ clones expanded.

Specimen: CD4+ or CD8+ T cells sorted from blood, collected in a trial of the OX40 agonist ivuxolimab. The receptor was derived from an adult with an advanced solid tumor such as melanoma, head and neck, liver or kidney cancer.

CDR3 coding DNA: TGTGCCAGCAGCTTAGGGGGGAACTATGGCTACACCTTC. This encodes CASSLGGNYGYTF. The rearrangement uses TRBV7-2 and TRBJ1-2; possibly TRBD1 for D (5 bases). This CDR3 is 13 amino acids long. Trimming left V 1 base short and J 2 bases short, with 5 bases between. From germline, CDR1 is SGHTA and CDR2 FQGNSA.